The 18 T cell receptor beta chains given below trace back to one sample, sequenced in a study of blood T cell repertoires in COVID-19. Sequencing used immunoSEQ multiplex PCR; TCRdb keeps in-frame clones, though not all of them. The table lists 95,000 to 120,000 clones, 88% of them singletons. Material for sequencing was peripheral blood. The receptors come from a human donor in a cohort sampled during active COVID-19.

The chain couples TRBV7-6 to TRBJ1-6; D remains unclear. The CDR3 runs to 16 residues. Trimming stripped 1 base from V and 3 bases from J, with 10 bases between. Germline CDR1 reads SGHVS; CDR2 reads FNYEAQ. Written as DNA, the CDR3 is TGTGCCAGCAGCTTAGATGGACTAGACTATAATTCACCCCTCCACTTT. Translated: CASSLDGLDYNSPLHF. The full variable domain, rest sourced from reference TRBV7-6 and TRBJ1-6, is GAGVSQSPRYKVTKRGQDVALRCDPISGHVSLYWYRQALGQGPEFLTYFNYEAQQDKSGLPNDRFSAERPEGSISTLTIQRTEQRDSAMYRCASSLDGLDYNSPLHFGNGTRLTVT.

The chain combines TRBV15 with TRBJ2-7; the D gene is possibly TRBD2 (5 bases). This CDR3 is built from 15 residues. Trimming took 0 bases from V and 4 from J, leaving 13 bases between them. Germline CDR1 is LNHNV and CDR2 is YYDKDF (reference sequence). The CDR3 nucleotides read TGTGCCACCAGCAGAGATTACCTAGCTACGTACGAGCAGTACTTC. Translating it yields CATSRDYLATYEQYF.

This sequence joins TRBV5-4 and TRBJ2-2, with 11 bases lining up with TRBD1. V shed 1 base and J 9 bases; nucleotides not matched to a gene: 5. CDR3 length: 15 residues. Germline CDR1 reads SGHNT; CDR2 reads YYREEE (reference sequence). The CDR3 DNA follows: TGTGCCAGCAGCTTGTCGGGACAGGGGGTGCGGGAGCTGTTTTTT. This gives the protein CASSLSGQGVRELFF.

This clone occurred once. The chain couples TRBV13 to TRBJ2-2; tentatively, D is TRBD2 (6 bases). The V gene's germline CDR1 is PRHDT and CDR2 FYEKMQ (reference sequence). This CDR3 has 15 amino acids. Trimming took off 8 bases at V and 2 bases at J, with 15 bases between the two ends. The CDR3 protein is CASARTGLNTGELFF. The CDR3 DNA reads TGTGCCAGCGCCCGCACGGGACTCAACACCGGGGAGCTGTTTTTT.

The J gene is TRBJ2-1, the V gene TRBV6-1; tentative D call: TRBD1 (6 bases). Trimming removed 0 bases from V and 3 bases from J, with 15 bases in between. The CDR3 length is 17 residues. CDR1 is MNHNS and CDR2 is SASEGT in the germline V gene. The CDR3 loop reads CASSEAITGWYYNEQFF. In DNA, the CDR3 is TGTGCCAGCAGTGAAGCTATTACAGGGTGGTACTACAATGAGCAGTTCTTC.

The J gene is TRBJ1-2, the V gene TRBV7-9; 10 bases line up with TRBD1. The ends lost 8 bases at V and 4 bases at J; junction bases unmatched: 13. The CDR3 contains 16 residues. Looked up from germline, CDR1 is SEHNR and CDR2 is FQNEAQ (reference sequence). CDR3 sequence: CASRPPGQGNTYGYTF. CDR3 DNA sequence: TGTGCCAGCCGACCTCCGGGACAGGGGAACACCTATGGCTACACCTTC.

The CDR3 loop is CASSAQTSYNEQFF. CDR3 coding DNA: TGTGCCAGCAGCGCGCAAACTTCCTACAATGAGCAGTTCTTC. The chain recombines TRBV9 with TRBJ2-1, with unresolved D. CDR1 SGDLS and CDR2 YYNGEE come from the germline V gene. CDR3 length: 14 amino acids. The germline V and J ends were trimmed by 3 bases and 1 base, with 8 bases remaining between them. The full variable domain, completed using reference TRBV9 and TRBJ2-1, is DSGVTQTPKHLITATGQRVTLRCSPRSGDLSVYWYQQSLDQGLQFLIQYYNGEERAKGNILERFSAQQFPDLHSELNLSSLELGDSALYFCASSAQTSYNEQFFGPGTRLTVL.

The J gene is TRBJ2-7, the V gene TRBV13; 8 nucleotides align to TRBD2. The ends lost 11 bases at V and 4 bases at J; junction bases unmatched: 13. Germline-derived CDR1 and CDR2 are PRHDT and FYEKMQ (reference sequence). This CDR3 comprises 14 residues. CDR3 loop: CACKRGGPRYEQYF. The CDR3 DNA follows: TGTGCCTGTAAACGGGGGGGACCCCGTTACGAGCAGTACTTC.

This clone was counted between two and nine times. This chain links TRBV10-1 with TRBJ1-6; TRBD1 matches 7 bases. The germline CDR1 and CDR2 sequences are WNHNN and SYGVQD (reference sequence). This CDR3 has 14 amino acids. The V segment lost 2 bases and the J segment 10 bases; nucleotides outside the gene matches: 5. The CDR3 nucleotides are TGCGCCAGCAGTGAGACAGGGGCGAACTCACCCCTCCACTTT. This codes for CASSETGANSPLHF.

This chain uses TRBV6-6 with TRBJ1-6, with 9 bases matching TRBD1. This CDR3 has 14 residues. V trimming: 6 bases; J trimming: 10 bases; junction bases outside the gene matches: 7. The V gene's germline CDR1 is MNHNY and CDR2 SVGAGI (reference sequence). CDR3 sequence reads: CASRDRGKTSPLHF. In DNA, the CDR3 is TGTGCCAGCAGGGACAGGGGAAAAACGTCACCCCTCCACTTT.

The J gene is TRBJ2-7, the V gene TRBV6-2 or TRBV6-3; 8 bases are a match to TRBD2. CDR3 size: 17 residues. The trim removed 2 bases at V and 3 bases at J, leaving 12 bases unmatched. The V gene's germline CDR1 is MNHEY and CDR2 SVGEGT. CDR3: CASSYNSKRGGLYEQYF. The DNA of the CDR3 is TGTGCCAGCAGTTACAATTCCAAACGGGGGGGCCTCTACGAGCAGTACTTC.

This clone was observed once. The chain has TRBV13 and TRBJ2-1; no clear D gene. Germline lookup yields CDR1 PRHDT and CDR2 FYEKMQ (reference sequence). V lost 1 base and J lost 10, with 8 bases in between. This CDR3 comprises 12 residues. The CDR3 DNA sequence: TGTGCCAGCAGCTTAGAAGGCAGGGAGCAGTTCTTC. Translation: CASSLEGREQFF. Looking up the rest from reference TRBV13 and TRBJ2-1 gives the full variable domain: AAGVIQSPRHLIKEKRETATLKCYPIPRHDTVYWYQQGPGQDPQFLISFYEKMQSDKGSIPDRFSAQQFSDYHSELNMSSLELGDSALYFCASSLEGREQFFGPGTRLTVL.

V usage is TRBV28 and J usage is TRBJ2-2; 7 bases are a match to TRBD1. The CDR3 totals 15 residues. Germline V CDR1 and CDR2: MDHEN, SYDVKM. J was trimmed by 3 bases and V by 8 bases; bases with no gene match: 9. The CDR3 bases are TGTGCCAGCTCTTTAAGGGGGCCGGACACCGGGGAGCTGTTTTTT. Translation gives CASSLRGPDTGELFF.

The chain carries TRBV24-1 and TRBJ1-2; D perhaps matches TRBD1 (6 bases). Trimming took 3 bases from V and 4 from J, leaving 14 bases between them. Germline V gene lookup returns CDR1 KGHDR and CDR2 SFDVKD. The CDR3 runs to 15 residues. The chain's CDR3 is CATSDVGQNLYGYTF. In DNA, the CDR3 is TGTGCCACCAGTGATGTCGGACAGAACCTCTATGGCTACACCTTC.

This chain connects TRBV6-4 to TRBJ1-3; 9 nucleotides line up with TRBD1. CDR1 is MRHNA, CDR2 SNTAGT, per germline. J gave up 3 bases and V 6 bases, and 0 bases lay outside the gene matches. The CDR3 covers 13 residues. The CDR3 region has the DNA TGTGCCAGCAGGGACAGGGGTGGAAACACCATATATTTT. Protein sequence: CASRDRGGNTIYF.

The V gene is TRBV5-1, the J gene TRBJ2-7; TRBD2 is a possible D gene (5 bases). V lost 0 bases and J 0 bases, leaving 7 bases between the germline ends. Germline V gene lookup returns CDR1 SGHRS and CDR2 YFSETQ. The CDR3 contains 14 residues. The CDR3 DNA reads as TGCGCCAGCAGCTTGGGGGGAGACTCCTACGAGCAGTACTTC. It encodes CASSLGGDSYEQYF.

The table lists this clone with a few counts. This chain joins TRBV2 and TRBJ1-4, with D unresolved. V was cut by 7 bases and J by 2 bases, with 8 bases left in between. Germline loops: CDR1 SNHLY, CDR2 FYNNEI. The CDR3 length is 13 residues. As DNA, the CDR3 is TGTGCCAGCAATCAGGTCACTAATGAAAAACTGTTTTTT. Protein sequence: CASNQVTNEKLFF.

The chain employs TRBV9 and TRBJ1-3; 9 bases are shared with TRBD1. The CDR3 consists of 14 residues. Germline assignment: CDR1 SGDLS and CDR2 YYNGEE. V lost 1 base to trimming and J lost 7 bases; unmatched junction nucleotides: 3. The CDR3 loop reads CASSVTGGRNTIYF. The CDR3 nucleotides are TGTGCCAGCAGCGTAACAGGGGGCCGGAACACCATATATTTT.